The 9 T cell receptor beta chains given below trace back to one sample, sequenced in a study of beta chain features in type 1 diabetes. All of the isolated RNA was reverse transcribed, so expressed TCRB transcripts were sequenced. Assay used: immunoSEQ multiplex PCR; TCRdb lists only in-frame clones, some missing. The table records around 450,000 clones, roughly 11% of them present only once. The sequenced material came from naive CD4+ T cells from blood. The origin of the receptors is a woman aged 18-35 years in good health.

The rearrangement links TRBV5-6 to TRBJ2-3; TRBD1 matches at 7 bases. CDR1 is SGHDT and CDR2 is YYEEEE in the germline V gene. This CDR3 region has 14 residues. The J segment lost 4 bases and the V segment lost 1 base, leaving 3 bases of the junction unmatched. CDR3 loop: CASSLRGRADTQYF. CDR3 nucleotides: TGTGCCAGCAGCTTGAGGGGGCGGGCAGATACGCAGTATTTT.

The chain couples TRBV19 to TRBJ2-1; 10 bases are shared with TRBD1. The CDR3 spans 15 residues. V lost 3 bases, J lost 9 bases, and 8 bases stayed unmatched. Germline CDR1 reads LNHDA; CDR2 reads SQIVND (reference sequence). CDR3 DNA: TGTGCCAGTAGTATCGGGGGACAGGGGATGGGTGAGCAGTTCTTC. Amino acids: CASSIGGQGMGEQFF.

This clone was observed many times. The rearrangement uses TRBV14 and TRBJ2-1; the D gene is possibly TRBD2 (5 bases). CDR3 size: 15 residues. Germline-derived CDR1 and CDR2 are SGHDN and FVKESK. V lost 5 bases, J lost 0 bases, and 11 bases lay in between. For the CDR3, the DNA is TGTGCCAGCAGCGAAGTTGCGGGCTCCTACAATGAGCAGTTCTTC. Its protein is CASSEVAGSYNEQFF.

The chain links TRBV4-1 to TRBJ2-5; 8 nucleotides align to TRBD1. Losses at the gene ends were 2 bases for V and 6 bases for J; bases not matched to a gene: 11. Germline CDR1 is MGHRA and CDR2 is YSYEKL. This CDR3 has 16 residues. CDR3 DNA sequence: TGCGCCAGCAGCCAACCGGACAGGGACAGTTTGCAGACCCAGTACTTC. Protein product: CASSQPDRDSLQTQYF.

The genes are TRBV25-1 and TRBJ2-2; 9 bases map to TRBD1. Germline loops: CDR1 MGHDK, CDR2 SYGVNS. V dropped 1 base and J dropped 5; count of bases not matched to a gene: 5. This CDR3 has 16 amino acids. The CDR3 loop reads CASSESGTGLTGELFF. The CDR3 bases are TGTGCCAGCAGTGAATCAGGGACAGGGTTAACCGGGGAGCTGTTTTTT.

This clone was counted a few times. The rearrangement joins TRBV7-2 to TRBJ1-1; a possible D gene is TRBD1 (5 bases). Between the trimmed V and J ends, which lost 6 bases and 3 bases, there was a span of 17 bases. The CDR3 extends over 15 amino acids. Germline assignment: CDR1 SGHTA and CDR2 FQGNSA. CDR3 DNA: TGTGCCAGCAGTGAGGTTTGGGGCAGCGACACTGAAGCTTTCTTT. Protein: CASSEVWGSDTEAFF.

V is TRBV9 and J is TRBJ2-1, with TRBD2 matching 8 bases. V lost 6 bases, J lost 5 bases, and 10 bases stayed unmatched. CDR3 length equals 15 residues. Germline CDR1 and CDR2: SGDLS and YYNGEE. The CDR3 nucleotides are TGTGCCAGCACCCGGCGGGGGGCGGGAAACAATGAGCAGTTCTTC. It translates to CASTRRGAGNNEQFF.

There are a few counts of this clone. The rearrangement uses TRBV5-1 and TRBJ1-1; a weak D match, TRBD1 (5 bases). This CDR3 is built from 13 residues. Germline V gene sequence: CDR1 SGHRS, CDR2 YFSETQ. The ends were cut back, 4 bases at V and 1 base at J, with 8 bases in the middle. CDR3 bases: TGCGCCAGCAGCACAGGACAGAACACTGAAGCTTTCTTT. This encodes CASSTGQNTEAFF.

The rearrangement joins TRBV14 to TRBJ1-6, with unresolved D. V lost 3 bases to trimming and J lost 5 bases, with 2 bases between them. CDR3 length equals 12 residues. Germline V gene data show CDR1 as SGHDN and CDR2 as FVKESK. CDR3 DNA: TGTGCCAGCAGCCAGAATAATTCACCCCTCCACTTT. This sequence encodes CASSQNNSPLHF.